This TCR beta chain was observed in a study of T cells expressing NK-cell markers. Across the whole study: Sorted CD3+CD56+NKG2C+, CD3+CD56+NKG2C- and CD3+CD56-NKG2C+ T-cell subsets were beta-chain profiled.

Worth noting for this clonotype: As yet, its antigen is unknown.

Germline V gene data show CDR1 as MDHEN and CDR2 as SYDVKM. This CDR3 is 14 amino acids long. Study-wide results and limits: Topping the CD3+CD56-NKG2C+ fraction as well were these clonotypes, in several donors.

TCRdb reprocessed the 5' RACE reads and stores each CDR3 protein as one record, lacking DNA. This table holds about 460,000 distinct CDR3 sequences. The gene calls are TRBV28 and TRBJ2-5; TCRdb picks TRBD2, but there is no DNA to check that call. The sequenced sample was blood T cells: a sorted CD56 or NKG2C T cell subset, CD4+ or CD8+ T cells, or bulk PBMC T cells (not recorded which). The TCR originated in a woman aged 50 to 60 in good health. CDR3 amino acids: CASSQRAAQETQYF.